The 16 T cell receptor beta chains reported below all come from one sample, sequenced in a study of T cells in localized non-small cell lung cancer (dated by TCRdb to the early 2020s). The receptor library was made with the immunoSEQ multiplex PCR assay. TCRdb stores this immuneACCESS table with in-frame sequences only. Part of the clones is absent; in the studies checked, under half of the shortfall reflects unresolved V genes, and no reason is known for the rest. Here the sample has roughly 31,000 clones; about 88% occur a single time. The ten biggest clones cover 9% to 12% of the sample. Sequences were derived from peripheral blood, sampled before any cancer treatment. The receptors here all came from a woman aged 40 to 75 with stage I lung adenocarcinoma.

The CDR3 nucleotides are TGTGCCAGCTCACCACCTTCAACACAAAACACCGGGGAGCTGTTTTTT. It specifies CASSPPSTQNTGELFF. This rearrangement joins TRBV18 to TRBJ2-2; no clear D. Trimming shortened V by 0 bases and J by 2 bases, and 10 bases separated the two germline ends. The CDR3 consists of 16 residues. Germline V gives CDR1 KGHSH, CDR2 LQKENI.

This chain joins TRBV2 and TRBJ2-3; perhaps TRBD1 as D (6 bases). The CDR3 spans 15 residues. Trimming took off 0 bases at V and 3 bases at J, with 10 bases between the two ends. Germline assignment: CDR1 SNHLY and CDR2 FYNNEI. CDR3 nucleotides: TGTGCCAGCAGTGAAGCGGGACATTCGACAGATACGCAGTATTTT. This translates into CASSEAGHSTDTQYF.

The gene calls are TRBV5-1 and TRBJ1-1; no definite D call. V lost 6 bases and J lost 5, with 11 bases in between. CDR3 length: 12 residues. The germline CDR1 and CDR2 sequences are SGHRS and YFSETQ. The CDR3 bases are TGCGCCAGCACCCCCCTGAGGACTGAAGCTTTCTTT. This sequence encodes CASTPLRTEAFF.

The rearrangement links TRBV4-2 to TRBJ2-3; the D is unclear. The CDR3 totals 21 residues. V gave up 1 base and J gave up 0 bases, with 26 bases separating them. Per germline, CDR1 LGHNA and CDR2 YNFKEQ. The DNA of the CDR3 is TGTGCCAGCAGCCAAGGCGATGCCAGGAACCCTTCTTATTCTAGCACAGATACGCAGTATTTT. It yields the protein CASSQGDARNPSYSSTDTQYF.

The V call is TRBV11-3, the J call TRBJ2-1, with D perhaps matching TRBD2 (5 bases). V lost 2 bases and J 5 bases, leaving 7 bases between the germline ends. Germline V gene lookup returns CDR1 SGHNT and CDR2 YENEEA. The CDR3 length is 13 residues. The CDR3 nucleotides read TGTGCCAGCAGCTTAACTAGTAACAATGAGCAGTTCTTC. Amino acid sequence: CASSLTSNNEQFF.

V is TRBV6-4 and J is TRBJ1-2; a weak D match, TRBD1 (5 bases). The V gene's germline CDR1 is MRHNA and CDR2 SNTAGT. This CDR3 is built from 15 residues. V lost 0 bases to trimming and J lost 8 bases, with 16 bases between them. The CDR3 sequence: CASSDSPGMGRGYTF. The CDR3 bases are TGTGCCAGCAGTGACTCTCCAGGGATGGGTCGAGGCTACACCTTC.

This clone appeared a few times. V and J are TRBV27 and TRBJ1-2; the match to TRBD1 covers 9 bases. Unmatched junction bases numbered 7, after V lost 6 bases and J lost 8 bases. Germline CDR1 and CDR2: MNHEY and SMNVEV (reference sequence). The CDR3 extends over 13 amino acids. The CDR3 DNA follows: TGTGCCAGCAGAGCACAGGGGGCTGGAGGCTACACCTTC. The encoded protein is CASRAQGAGGYTF.

The CDR3 sequence is CASSTGQEGNEQFF. For the CDR3, the DNA is TGTGCCAGTAGTACCGGACAGGAAGGGAATGAGCAGTTCTTC. V is TRBV19 and J is TRBJ2-1; 7 bases map to TRBD1. Germline trimming cut 4 bases from V and 7 bases from J; bases unmatched to any gene: 7. The germline CDR1 and CDR2 sequences are LNHDA and SQIVND (reference sequence). This CDR3 contains 14 residues.

The V call is TRBV2, the J call TRBJ1-2; tentatively, D is TRBD1 (5 bases). Between the trimmed V and J ends, which lost 10 bases and 3 bases, there was a span of 21 bases. Germline lookup yields CDR1 SNHLY and CDR2 FYNNEI. The CDR3 length is 15 residues. Written as DNA, the CDR3 is TGTGCCACCACTCCCGGGCCCACAGGCGACTATGGCTACACCTTC. Protein product: CATTPGPTGDYGYTF.

The rearrangement joins TRBV4-3 to TRBJ1-6; the match to TRBD1 covers 7 bases. Germline CDR1 is LGHNA and CDR2 is YSLEER. The J segment lost 5 bases and the V segment lost 4 bases, leaving 11 bases of the junction unmatched. The CDR3 is made up of 17 amino acids. Here the CDR3 DNA reads TGCGCCAGCAGCCCCTTCGGCGGAGGACAGGATAATTCACCCCTCCACTTT. The encoded protein is CASSPFGGGQDNSPLHF.

The rearrangement links TRBV18 to TRBJ2-7, with D perhaps TRBD2 (7 bases). This CDR3 comprises 16 residues. Trimming removed 0 bases from V and 1 base from J, with 13 bases in between. Germline CDR1 is KGHSH and CDR2 is LQKENI. Written as DNA, the CDR3 is TGTGCCAGCTCACCACCTCGCGGGGGCTCTTCCTACGAGCAGTACTTC. It codes for CASSPPRGGSSYEQYF.

In this sample, this clone turned up a few times. The chain couples TRBV6-1 to TRBJ1-1; D unclear. V lost 6 bases to trimming and J lost 2 bases, with 7 bases between them. Germline V gene data show CDR1 as MNHNS and CDR2 as SASEGT. The CDR3 runs to 12 residues. CDR3 coding DNA: TGTGCCAGCAGACTGACTAACACTGAAGCTTTCTTT. Its translation: CASRLTNTEAFF.

V is TRBV4-1 and J is TRBJ2-1; 7 bases align to TRBD2. The length of the CDR3 is 15 residues. V shed 0 bases, J shed 4 bases, and the junction held 3 bases outside the gene matches. Germline V lookup: CDR1 MGHRA, CDR2 YSYEKL. The CDR3 sequence is CASSQDRGEYNEQFF. As DNA, the CDR3 is TGCGCCAGCAGCCAAGATCGGGGGGAATACAATGAGCAGTTCTTC.

The genes are TRBV5-1 and TRBJ1-1, with unresolved D. Trimming removed 2 bases at V and 0 bases at J, with 8 bases between. The CDR3 has 14 residues. The germline CDR1 and CDR2 sequences are SGHRS and YFSETQ. CDR3: CASSFEGMNTEAFF. The CDR3 DNA reads as TGCGCCAGCAGCTTCGAGGGTATGAACACTGAAGCTTTCTTT. Drawing the rest from reference TRBV5-1 and TRBJ1-1, the complete variable domain is KAGVTQTPRYLIKTRGQQVTLSCSPISGHRSVSWYQQTPGQGLQFLFEYFSETQRNKGNFPGRFSGRQFSNSRSEMNVSTLELGDSALYLCASSFEGMNTEAFFGQGTRLTVV.

Written as DNA, the CDR3 is TGTGCCACCATCGCGGATACGCAGTATTTT. Translated, it gives CATIADTQYF. The chain recombines TRBV27 with TRBJ2-3; D remains unclear. Trimming took 10 bases from V and 6 from J, leaving 8 bases between them. The CDR3 has 10 amino acids. Germline values: CDR1 MNHEY, CDR2 SMNVEV (reference sequence).

The chain carries TRBV6-6 and TRBJ2-7; TRBD1 agrees at 8 bases. Trimming took 2 bases from V and 3 from J; bases not matched to a gene: 6. CDR1 is MNHNY and CDR2 is SVGAGI in the germline V gene (reference sequence). The CDR3 covers 15 residues. The CDR3 DNA follows: TGTGCCAGCAGTTACAACGCCGGACAGGGCTACGAGCAGTACTTC. Translated: CASSYNAGQGYEQYF.